Described below is a single TCR beta chain sequence and its context. The data stem from a study of blood T cell repertoires in COVID-19. About the study: Material from acute and convalescent COVID-19 was sourced from the United States, Italy and Spain.

The ends lost 4 bases at V and 0 bases at J; junction bases unmatched: 17. Germline lookup yields CDR1 MNHEY and CDR2 SMNVEV (reference sequence). This CDR3 has 19 residues. Some clones are missing from TCRdb's copy, which holds only in-frame ones; the method was immunoSEQ multiplex PCR. The data hold 80,000 to 100,000 clones, with about 80% observed a single time. This chain connects TRBV27 to TRBJ2-7; 8 bases match TRBD2. The sequenced sample consisted of peripheral blood. The sequence derives from a human donor in a cohort sampled during active COVID-19. Here the CDR3 reads CASSSRGSGSSLGSYEQYF. In nucleotides, the CDR3 is TGTGCCAGCAGTTCCCGGGGGAGCGGGAGTTCCCTCGGCTCCTACGAGCAGTACTTC.